This T cell receptor beta chain was identified during a study of technical replicates of blood from a handful of donors. Sequencing used immunoSEQ multiplex PCR; TCRdb keeps in-frame clones, though not all of them. The data contain around 83,000 clones, 94% of them singletons. The germline CDR1 and CDR2 sequences are ENHRY and SYGVKD. The V and J ends lost 2 bases and 6 bases, in that order; junction bases with no gene match: 9. This CDR3 comprises 15 residues. Sequenced input: T cells isolated from PBMCs. This chain uses TRBV10-3 with TRBJ1-1; 7 bases map to TRBD1. The sequence came from a human donor in good health. CDR3 coding DNA: TGTGCCATCAGTGAGCATACAGGGGACCTGGCTGAAGCTTTCTTT. The encoded protein is CAISEHTGDLAEAFF.